This is a list of T cell receptor beta chains from one sample in a study of human T cells and chemical hapten exposure. Each CDR3 protein gets one entry after TCRdb re-called the RACE reads with MiXCR. The data show around 57,000 distinct CDR3 sequences, 11% seen once. The sequencing used whole blood, collected in connection with sensitization to the hapten diphenylcyclopropenone (DPC). These receptor sequences come from a woman in her thirties or forties with alopecia areata. Some clones in this sample may be carry-over from other donors' samples. The CDR3 runs from the conserved cysteine through the conserved F or W. Fields, in order: CDR3 protein, CDR3 DNA, D gene, J gene, clone size, V gene. The D gene is left open where the match is weak. Expanded clones are given a class, and other clones once, few, many or no size at all.

CASSQGLAGEQYF TGCGCCAGCAGCCAAGGACTAGCAGGCGAGCAGTACTTC TRBD2 TRBJ2-7 . TRBV4-3
CASSQTALTEAFF TGTGCCAGCAGTCAGACGGCCCTTACCGAAGCTTTCTTT . TRBJ1-1 many TRBV6-2/TRBV6-3
CASSSQWYGGGDSGANVLTF TGTGCCAGCAGCTCCCAGTGGTACGGCGGTGGAGACTCTGGGGCCAACGTCCTGACTTTC . TRBJ2-6 . TRBV7-9
CASSEGGKTYEQYF TGTGCCAGCAGTGAGGGGGGCAAGACCTACGAGCAGTACTTC . TRBJ2-7 few TRBV2
CASGNRDTNTEAFF TGTGCCAGCGGCAACCGGGACACGAATACTGAAGCTTTCTTT . TRBJ1-1 few TRBV9
CASSSPGQGTYGYTF TGTGCCAGCAGCTCGCCGGGACAGGGGACCTATGGCTACACCTTC TRBD1 TRBJ1-2 many TRBV7-2
CASKYGVTTYPRPTDTQYF TGTGCCAGCAAATACGGGGTAACGACGTACCCTAGACCCACAGATACGCAGTATTTT . TRBJ2-3 . TRBV2
CASSLDVGRIASNQPQHF TGTGCCAGCAGCTTAGACGTCGGCAGGATCGCTAGCAATCAGCCCCAGCATTTT . TRBJ1-5 many TRBV7-9
CASNGPPIYNEQFF TGTGCCAGCAATGGGCCCCCAATCTACAATGAGCAGTTCTTC . TRBJ2-1 many TRBV9
CSFTGTYYEQYF TGCAGCTTCACCGGGACATACTACGAGCAGTACTTC . TRBJ2-7 many TRBV29-1
CASSFTGGDSNQPQHF TGTGCCAGCAGCTTCACAGGGGGCGATAGCAATCAGCCCCAGCATTTT TRBD1 TRBJ1-5 . TRBV5-5
CASSVRAQGVGTEAFF TGTGCCAGCAGCGTAAGGGCCCAGGGTGTGGGCACTGAAGCTTTCTTT . TRBJ1-1 many TRBV9
CASSSEEGETQYF TGTGCCAGCTCATCGGAGGAGGGGGAGACCCAGTACTTC . TRBJ2-5 many TRBV18
CASSPLGQGSPRTYTDTQYF TGTGCCAGCAGCCCGCTGGGACAGGGGTCCCCTCGAACCTACACAGATACGCAGTATTTT TRBD1 TRBJ2-3 few TRBV4-2
CASRADRIYEQYF TGTGCCAGCAGAGCCGACAGGATCTACGAGCAGTACTTC . TRBJ2-7 few TRBV6-1
CASSTPPVDRGKNIQYF TGTGCCAGCAGCACCCCACCCGTAGACAGGGGCAAAAACATTCAGTACTTC . TRBJ2-4 many TRBV21-1
CSARKGRGRTGELFF TGCAGTGCTAGGAAGGGCAGGGGGCGAACCGGGGAGCTGTTTTTT TRBD1 TRBJ2-2 few TRBV20-1
CASSVDGANYGYTF TGTGCCAGCAGCGTAGACGGGGCTAACTATGGCTACACCTTC . TRBJ1-2 . TRBV9
CASSHRALDTEAFF TGTGCCAGCAGCCACCGGGCCCTGGACACTGAAGCTTTCTTT . TRBJ1-1 many TRBV3-1
CASIIRNNSPLHF TGTGCCAGCATCATAAGGAATAATTCACCCCTCCACTTT . TRBJ1-6 many TRBV21-1
CVSSPLGGLTDTQYF TGTGTCAGCTCACCACTGGGAGGTTTGACAGATACGCAGTATTTT . TRBJ2-3 . TRBV18
CASTITQLEAFF TGTGCCAGCACCATAACGCAGCTTGAGGCTTTCTTT . TRBJ1-1 many TRBV7-9
CSVDSDRGNQPQHF TGCAGCGTTGATTCGGACAGGGGGAATCAGCCCCAGCATTTT TRBD1 TRBJ1-5 few TRBV29-1
CATSGRASGEQFF TGTGCCACCAGTGGCAGGGCCTCCGGTGAGCAGTTCTTC . TRBJ2-1 many TRBV24-1
CASIVSNTGELFF TGTGCCAGTATCGTGAGCAACACCGGGGAGCTGTTTTTT . TRBJ2-2 . TRBV19